This TCR beta chain was sequenced during a study of T cell responses to AZD1222 COVID-19 vaccine. Overall study results and limits: Dominant at 160-218 and 743-854, vaccine-associated CD4 TCRs also spanned spike. Reports say nearly half of spike-specific TCRs go after unmutated variant regions. Of the AZD1222 recipients, only 5 to 7 were seropositive at baseline.

The V end was cut by 8 bases, the J end by 0 bases, with 14 bases between. The length of the CDR3 is 14 residues. Looked up from germline, CDR1 is MNHEY and CDR2 is SVGAGI. Regarding this clone: Its specificity is not known.

Assay used: immunoSEQ multiplex PCR; TCRdb lists only in-frame clones, some missing. Here the sample spans 90,000 to 120,000 clones, 75% to 90% being singletons. The source is an adult in good health. The material sequenced was peripheral blood, taken on day 0 of AZD1222 vaccination. The chain is built from TRBV6-5 and TRBJ2-7; possibly TRBD1 for D (5 bases). The CDR3 protein is CASRRRQNSYEQYF. The DNA for the CDR3 is TGTGCCAGCCGACGGAGACAGAACTCCTACGAGCAGTACTTC.